The clone carrying this T cell receptor beta chain came up a few times. This sample was taken from a study of T-cell reconstitution after alpha-beta-depleted transplantation in children. Looked up from germline, CDR1 is MGHDK and CDR2 is SYGVNS. V lost 3 bases to trimming and J lost 2 bases, with 16 bases between them. This CDR3 is 16 amino acids long. Unique molecular identifiers were used in preparing the TCRbeta library. Each CDR3 protein is one row after TCRdb ran MiXCR on the PCR reads. The sample yields approximately 400,000 distinct CDR3 sequences, 15% to 20% seen once. The clonotype originates from a boy younger than two who had a stem cell transplant for Wiskott-Aldrich syndrome, so the T cells may come from the graft donor. This chain uses TRBV25-1 with TRBJ2-5; a weak D match, TRBD2 (7 bases). The specimen was PBMCs, mostly from graft donor cells, collected 360 days after TCRalphabeta/CD19-depleted stem cell transplant. Written as DNA, the CDR3 is TGTGCCAGCAGTGAGCGGGGGCTCTTCATACAAGAGACCCAGTACTTC. It translates to CASSERGLFIQETQYF.